What follows describes a single T cell receptor (beta chain). The specificity of this receptor is unknown. No base-level quality is on record; no much larger clone is a single base apart. The CDR3 contains 17 residues, cysteine and phenylalanine counted. Only the CDR3 DNA stays, 51 bases, in frame from base 1. This sample was included in a study of CD8 T cells in ankylosing spondylitis (TCRdb year 2017). At the level of the whole study: The study profiled T cell receptor beta repertoires in healthy donors and ankylosing spondylitis patients to find disease-linked TCR variants. In total, the full study cohort was made up of roughly 110 healthy donors and approximately 24 ankylosing spondylitis patients. Peripheral blood was sampled, and synovial fluid was also collected from ankylosing spondylitis patients.

Overall study results and their limits: Significant enrichment of the disease-linked clones was reported in matched synovial fluid samples from ankylosing spondylitis patients. The disease-linked clones had a CD8+ phenotype and were found at relatively low frequencies in peripheral blood. Some motif variants had previously been reported in the synovial fluid and blood of reactive arthritis patients, which suggests shared mechanisms of disease initiation. A TCR beta motif made up of several highly homologous amino acid variants appeared to be characteristic of blood from ankylosing spondylitis patients.

Instrument on record: Illumina MiSeq. Quantitative 5'-RACE with molecular barcodes was used to prepare TCR beta libraries. In the authors' own workflow: To identify disease-linked TCR variants, a new computational method was used, one built on a probabilistic model of VDJ rearrangement. TCRdb redid the processing of the public reads, applying fastp at Q25 and MiXCR, and retained in-frame beta chains. Identical CDR3 proteins give one entry, which carries the most common genes and DNA. What appears here as the V and J calls and clone size reflects TCRdb's work, not the paper's. This sample gives approximately 35,000 distinct CDR3 sequences in total; about 14% of them show up just once. The ten biggest clones cover about a third of the sample.

The TCR sequence derives from a male donor with ankylosing spondylitis or in good health (not recorded which). Specimen: blood. The sequence joins TRBV21-1 to TRBJ2-2; the D call in the table, TRBD2, was not verified against the DNA. TRBV21-1 corresponds to a pseudogene. The CDR3 corresponds to CASSKGFEEGGTGELFF. The sequenced DNA: TGTGCCAGCAGCAAAGGTTTTGAAGAGGGAGGGACCGGGGAGCTGTTTTTT.